The entry that follows covers one TCR beta chain sequence. CDR3 length equals 14 residues. With 6 bases clipped from V and 5 bases from J, the junction kept 2 bases outside the gene matches. Germline-derived CDR1 and CDR2 are MNHEY and SMNVEV (reference sequence). In Seattle, patients joined the study during active infection and were tracked longitudinally. Authors' methods: Nucleated cell number was recorded as an estimate derived from reference gene primer amplification. Data came from immunoSEQ multiplex PCR; TCRdb stores just in-frame clones and leaves some out. The DNA gave D and trimming, while V, J and clone size come from that table. The sample includes around 340,000 clones, less than 90% of them seen just once. This record comes from a study of blood T cell repertoires in COVID-19. Study background: Sources were T cells, B-cell-depleted T cells, or PBMCs; the material itself was cDNA or gDNA.

The source material was peripheral blood. The chain uses TRBV27 and TRBJ2-5; 14 nucleotides match TRBD2. This receptor was identified in a woman aged 55-70 years with COVID-19, enrolled during active disease. The chain's CDR3 is CASRTSGGAETQYF. CDR3 nucleotides: TGTGCCAGCAGGACTAGCGGGGGGGCGGAGACCCAGTACTTC.